These T cell receptor beta chains were read from a single sample in a study of circulating CD8 cells and anti-PD-1 response in melanoma. TCRdb re-derived calls from the reads in MiXCR, one entry per CDR3 protein. This repertoire shows approximately 520 distinct CDR3 sequences, around 7% found once; its top ten account for around 39%. The sample consisted of CD8+ T cells from PBMCs, taken at baseline or after one month of anti-PD-1 therapy (not recorded which). The source is a human donor with melanoma. The conserved cysteine and the conserved F or W are not part of the CDR3 here. Each record gives: V gene, CDR3 protein.

V gene: TRBV4-3; CDR3 protein: ASSQERFSNQPQH
V gene: TRBV28; CDR3 protein: ASSKTGHRAGGYT
V gene: TRBV15; CDR3 protein: ATSYGLDLSGELF
V gene: TRBV20-1; CDR3 protein: SASTLSGSGQGSYGYT
V gene: TRBV7-9; CDR3 protein: ASSPWGRDSQETQY
V gene: TRBV7-3; CDR3 protein: ASSPGRRSYEQY
V gene: TRBV29-1; CDR3 protein: SAARGWNTEAF
V gene: TRBV24-1; CDR3 protein: ATSDPTWQSTGELF
V gene: TRBV2; CDR3 protein: ASSMITDVTGGHEQY
V gene: TRBV6-2/TRBV6-3; CDR3 protein: ASSYSAGHLY
V gene: TRBV27; CDR3 protein: ASRKGNTEAF
V gene: TRBV19; CDR3 protein: ASSAGQGYEQY